This TCR beta chain was captured by sequencing in a study of blood T cell repertoires in COVID-19. About the study: Samples came from the United States, Italy and Spain, spanning acute and convalescent COVID-19.

This CDR3 is 16 amino acids long. Per germline, CDR1 LNHDA and CDR2 SQIVND (reference sequence). Trimming took 5 bases from V and 1 from J; bases not matched to a gene: 8. Original processing methods: Amplified reference gene primers provided the basis for estimating nucleated cell counts. Using immunoSEQ multiplex PCR, the repertoire was profiled, and TCRdb retains in-frame clones only, with some absent. For V, J and clone size, that table is used; D and trimming come from the DNA. The sample has 98,000 or so clones, around 90% seen once. The chain carries TRBV19 and TRBJ1-5, with 7 bases fitting TRBD1. Sequencing was performed on peripheral blood. This clonotype was sampled from a human donor in a cohort sampled during active COVID-19. Here the CDR3 DNA reads TGTGCCAGTAGTCCCAGACAGGGATGGAGCAATCAGCCCCAGCATTTT. It codes for CASSPRQGWSNQPQHF.